A selection of T cell receptor beta chains follows, all from one sample in a study of blood T cell repertoires in COVID-19. The protocol was immunoSEQ multiplex PCR, while the TCRdb copy is restricted to in-frame clones and leaves out a portion. The sample comprises under 95,000 clones, about 80% of which are singletons, and around 2.1% rests with the top ten. Input material: peripheral blood. The receptors derive from a woman aged 70-85 years with acute or convalescent COVID-19. The CDR3 runs from the conserved cysteine through the conserved F or W. The D gene is left open where the match is weak. Rows give clone size only sometimes, using once, few, many, or a class for an expanded clone.

V: TRBV9
size: .
D: TRBD1
J: TRBJ2-2
CDR3: CASSVVGQGSGELFF
DNA: TGTGCCAGCAGCGTAGTGGGACAGGGGTCCGGGGAGCTGTTTTTT

V: TRBV5-1
size: .
D: TRBD1
J: TRBJ2-7
CDR3: CASSLRTGGAEQYF
DNA: TGCGCCAGCAGCTTGAGGACAGGGGGAGCCGAGCAGTACTTC

V: TRBV2
size: .
D: TRBD1
J: TRBJ1-4
CDR3: CASTNRQGSEEKLFF
DNA: TGTGCCAGCACCAATCGACAGGGATCTGAAGAAAAACTGTTTTTT

V: TRBV10-1
size: .
D: .
J: TRBJ1-1
CDR3: CASSEGGAGTEAFF
DNA: TGCGCCAGCAGTGAGGGGGGGGCTGGCACTGAAGCTTTCTTT

V: TRBV29-1
size: .
D: .
J: TRBJ1-1
CDR3: CSGRRNTEAFF
DNA: TGCAGCGGCCGCAGGAACACTGAAGCTTTCTTT

V: TRBV7-3
size: once
D: .
J: TRBJ1-1
CDR3: CASSSQGGTEAFF
DNA: TGTGCCAGCAGCTCTCAGGGAGGAACTGAAGCTTTCTTT

V: TRBV28
size: .
D: TRBD1
J: TRBJ1-5
CDR3: CASNQGDWNQPQHF
DNA: TGTGCCAGCAACCAGGGGGATTGGAATCAGCCCCAGCATTTT

V: TRBV6-6
size: .
D: .
J: TRBJ1-1
CDR3: CASSSPGSNTEAFF
DNA: TGTGCCAGCAGTAGTCCCGGGTCGAACACTGAAGCTTTCTTT

V: TRBV28
size: .
D: TRBD1
J: TRBJ1-1
CDR3: CASSTRDRILVNTEAFF
DNA: TGTGCCAGCAGTACTAGGGACAGGATCTTGGTGAACACTGAAGCTTTCTTT

V: TRBV24-1
size: .
D: .
J: TRBJ1-2
CDR3: CATSDFSGRGYTF
DNA: TGTGCCACCAGTGATTTTTCCGGCAGGGGCTACACCTTC

V: TRBV11-3
size: .
D: .
J: TRBJ1-1
CDR3: CASSLSEGTEAFF
DNA: TGTGCCAGCAGCTTGAGCGAGGGAACTGAAGCTTTCTTT

V: TRBV10-3
size: .
D: .
J: TRBJ1-1
CDR3: CAISTGSNTEAFF
DNA: TGTGCCATCAGTACAGGGTCGAACACTGAAGCTTTCTTT

V: TRBV18
size: .
D: .
J: TRBJ1-1
CDR3: CASSPLQGVTEAFF
DNA: TGTGCCAGCTCACCACTCCAGGGTGTTACTGAAGCTTTCTTT

V: TRBV28
size: .
D: TRBD1
J: TRBJ2-7
CDR3: CASSSYRGSYEQYF
DNA: TGTGCCAGCAGTTCCTACAGGGGCTCCTACGAGCAGTACTTC

V: TRBV6-5
size: once
D: TRBD1
J: TRBJ2-7
CDR3: CASSYSGTVYEQYF
DNA: TGTGCCAGCAGTTATTCCGGGACAGTCTACGAGCAGTACTTC

V: TRBV19
size: .
D: TRBD1
J: TRBJ1-6
CDR3: CASSTTGVNNSPLHF
DNA: TGTGCCAGTAGTACTACAGGGGTAAATAATTCACCCCTCCACTTT

V: TRBV5-5
size: .
D: TRBD1
J: TRBJ1-1
CDR3: CASSSLATGGTEAFF
DNA: TGTGCCAGCAGCTCCCTTGCCACAGGGGGCACTGAAGCTTTCTTT

V: TRBV27
size: .
D: .
J: TRBJ2-1
CDR3: CASRHRGSSYNEQFF
DNA: TGTGCCAGCAGGCATCGGGGGAGCTCCTACAATGAGCAGTTCTTC

V: TRBV9
size: .
D: .
J: TRBJ2-1
CDR3: CASSVEVPPGVEQFF
DNA: TGTGCCAGCAGCGTAGAGGTCCCCCCGGGGGTTGAGCAGTTCTTC

V: TRBV2
size: .
D: TRBD1
J: TRBJ1-2
CDR3: CASSPGQSLTDGYAF
DNA: TGTGCCAGCTCCCCGGGACAGTCCCTTACGGATGGCTACGCCTTC

V: TRBV7-7
size: .
D: TRBD1
J: TRBJ2-1
CDR3: CASSSGQGRFNEQFF
DNA: TGTGCTAGCAGCTCGGGACAGGGACGATTCAATGAGCAGTTCTTC

V: TRBV5-1
size: .
D: .
J: TRBJ2-7
CDR3: CASSLGDLAYEQYF
DNA: TGCGCCAGCAGCTTGGGTGACTTAGCCTACGAGCAGTACTTC

V: TRBV9
size: .
D: TRBD1
J: TRBJ1-5
CDR3: CASSDGTDYQPQHF
DNA: TGTGCCAGCAGCGACGGGACAGACTATCAGCCCCAGCATTTT

V: TRBV3-1/TRBV3-2
size: .
D: .
J: TRBJ1-2
CDR3: CASSHGGGDYGYTF
DNA: TGTGCCAGCAGCCATGGGGGAGGTGACTATGGCTACACCTTC

V: TRBV21-1
size: few
D: .
J: TRBJ1-2
CDR3: CASSKTVGYTF
DNA: TGTGCCAGCAGCAAGACAGTGGGCTACACCTTC

V: TRBV27
size: .
D: TRBD1
J: TRBJ2-1
CDR3: CASSKGQGANSEQFF
DNA: TGTGCCAGTTCGAAAGGGCAGGGGGCTAACAGTGAGCAGTTCTTC

V: TRBV11-2
size: .
D: .
J: TRBJ2-7
CDR3: CASSSPYEQYF
DNA: TGTGCCAGCAGCTCTCCCTACGAGCAGTACTTC

V: TRBV7-9
size: .
D: .
J: TRBJ1-4
CDR3: CASRTGGNEKLFF
DNA: TGTGCCAGCAGGACCGGGGGTAATGAAAAACTGTTTTTT

V: TRBV19
size: few
D: .
J: TRBJ1-6
CDR3: CASSTSRGADSPLHF
DNA: TGTGCCAGTAGTACCTCCCGGGGGGCGGATTCACCCCTCCACTTT

V: TRBV18
size: .
D: TRBD2
J: TRBJ2-5
CDR3: CASSRSGGAETQYF
DNA: TGTGCCAGCTCCCGTAGCGGGGGGGCCGAGACCCAGTACTTC

V: TRBV11-2
size: once
D: .
J: TRBJ1-6
CDR3: CASSPGTYNSPLHF
DNA: TGTGCCAGCAGCCCCGGGACCTATAATTCACCCCTCCACTTT

V: TRBV7-2
size: .
D: .
J: TRBJ2-3
CDR3: CASSSPGYPDTDTQYF
DNA: TGTGCCAGCAGCTCTCCAGGCTACCCAGACACAGATACGCAGTATTTT

V: TRBV7-9
size: .
D: TRBD1
J: TRBJ1-6
CDR3: CASSKSRAGGESPLHF
DNA: TGTGCCAGCAGCAAATCAAGGGCAGGGGGCGAGTCACCCCTCCACTTT

V: TRBV7-9
size: .
D: TRBD2
J: TRBJ2-3
CDR3: CASSPGGFIAGDTQYF
DNA: TGTGCCAGCAGCCCCGGGGGGTTCATAGCAGGAGATACGCAGTATTTT

V: TRBV6-6
size: .
D: TRBD1
J: TRBJ1-2
CDR3: CASSDRGIGGYTF
DNA: TGTGCCAGCAGCGACAGGGGGATTGGAGGCTACACCTTC

V: TRBV6-6
size: .
D: .
J: TRBJ2-3
CDR3: CASRVEGDSTDTQYF
DNA: TGTGCCAGCAGAGTCGAGGGAGACAGCACAGATACGCAGTATTTT

V: TRBV6-6
size: .
D: .
J: TRBJ1-2
CDR3: CASSYPLMDSYGYTF
DNA: TGTGCCAGCAGTTACCCCCTTATGGACAGCTATGGCTACACCTTC

V: TRBV19
size: once
D: TRBD1
J: TRBJ1-4
CDR3: CASKRTGGDEKLFF
DNA: TGTGCCAGTAAACGCACAGGGGGCGATGAAAAACTGTTTTTT

V: TRBV2
size: .
D: TRBD1
J: TRBJ1-4
CDR3: CASSAGTGAPGLFF
DNA: TGTGCCAGCAGTGCCGGGACAGGAGCGCCTGGACTGTTTTTT

V: TRBV7-9
size: .
D: TRBD1
J: TRBJ1-2
CDR3: CASREGTGGHYGYTF
DNA: TGTGCCAGCAGAGAAGGGACAGGGGGCCACTATGGCTACACCTTC

V: TRBV25-1
size: .
D: TRBD1
J: TRBJ1-4
CDR3: CASSEWLGTGVANEKLFF
DNA: TGTGCCAGCAGTGAATGGCTGGGGACAGGGGTCGCTAATGAAAAACTGTTTTTT

V: TRBV7-6
size: once
D: TRBD1
J: TRBJ2-6
CDR3: CASSATGSSGANVLTF
DNA: TGTGCCAGCAGCGCGACAGGGTCGTCTGGGGCCAACGTCCTGACTTTC

V: TRBV30
size: .
D: .
J: TRBJ1-2
CDR3: CAWSLTGPPYGYTF
DNA: TGTGCCTGGAGCCTAACAGGGCCGCCCTATGGCTACACCTTC

V: TRBV12-3/TRBV12-4
size: .
D: .
J: TRBJ1-3
CDR3: CASSFAGNTIYF
DNA: TGTGCCAGCAGTTTCGCTGGAAACACCATATATTTT

V: TRBV19
size: .
D: .
J: TRBJ1-5
CDR3: CASAPPFGQPQHF
DNA: TGTGCCAGTGCTCCTCCCTTTGGCCAGCCCCAGCATTTT

V: TRBV28
size: .
D: TRBD1
J: TRBJ2-7
CDR3: CASRRLTGHEQYF
DNA: TGTGCCAGCAGAAGATTGACAGGGCACGAGCAGTACTTC